The rows below give T cell receptor beta chains drawn from one sample of a study of metastatic and nonmetastatic thyroid tumors. TCRdb recomputed clones from the PCR reads via MiXCR. Among about 7,000 clones listed, roughly two fifths were seen once. Sequenced material: tumor tissue. These receptors were collected from a female donor with papillary thyroid cancer or a benign thyroid nodule (not recorded which). Some clones in this sample may be carry-over from other donors' samples. The CDR3 runs from the conserved cysteine through the conserved F or W. The D gene is left open where the match is weak. Rows may omit the clone size; those that give it use once, few, many or a size class.

J	V	D	size	length	CDR3	DNA
TRBJ2-7	TRBV6-4	-	few	14	CASSEGPDSYEQYF	TGTGCCAGCAGTGAGGGTCCCGACTCCTACGAGCAGTACTTC
TRBJ2-2	TRBV28	-	few	13	CASTPTNTGELFF	TGTGCCAGCACCCCTACGAACACCGGGGAGCTGTTTTTT
TRBJ2-7	TRBV20-1	-	-	12	CSARAPHYEQYF	TGCAGTGCTAGAGCCCCCCACTACGAGCAGTACTTC
TRBJ1-1	TRBV7-9	TRBD1	-	14	CASSSGQGWTEAFF	TGTGCCAGCAGCTCAGGACAGGGGTGGACTGAAGCTTTCTTT
TRBJ2-5	TRBV6-1	-	-	14	CASSEDRFQETQYF	TGTGCCAGCAGTGAAGACAGGTTCCAAGAGACCCAGTACTTC
TRBJ2-2	TRBV28	TRBD1	few	14	CASKKDRDTGELFF	TGTGCCAGCAAAAAGGACAGGGACACCGGGGAGCTGTTTTTT
TRBJ2-2	TRBV19	TRBD1	-	16	CASSPRDRGAIGELFF	TGTGCCAGTAGCCCACGGGACAGGGGTGCGATCGGGGAGCTGTTTTTT
TRBJ2-1	TRBV7-9	TRBD2	medium-sized	18	CASSSLPGLAGQGNEQFF	TGTGCCAGCAGCTCACTGCCTGGACTAGCGGGACAGGGCAATGAGCAGTTCTTC
TRBJ1-2	TRBV5-1	TRBD1	few	18	CASSLSGTGTDFNYGYTF	TGCGCCAGCAGCTTATCCGGGACAGGGACCGATTTTAACTATGGCTACACCTTC
TRBJ1-5	TRBV19	-	-	15	CASSTHSRVTQPQHF	TGTGCCAGTAGTACCCACTCCAGGGTGACTCAGCCCCAGCATTTT
TRBJ2-1	TRBV14	TRBD2	-	17	CASSPSASAGGYNEQFF	TGTGCCAGCAGCCCCTCAGCCTCAGCGGGAGGATACAATGAGCAGTTCTTC
TRBJ2-1	TRBV15	-	-	12	CATSRGQNEQFF	TGTGCCACCAGCAGAGGACAGAATGAGCAGTTCTTC
TRBJ2-7	TRBV7-2	-	-	12	CASSLGTREQYF	TGTGCCAGCAGCTTAGGGACCCGCGAGCAGTACTTC
TRBJ2-2	TRBV6-5	-	-	13	CASSYRGTGELFF	TGTGCCAGCAGTTACAGGGGCACCGGGGAGCTGTTTTTT
TRBJ2-5	TRBV6-2/TRBV6-3	-	-	14	CASTTRQTLVAQYF	TGTGCCAGCACTACTAGGCAGACTTTGGTGGCCCAGTACTTC
TRBJ2-2	TRBV7-8	-	-	13	CASSLTITGELFF	TGTGCCAGCAGCTTAACCATCACCGGGGAGCTGTTTTTT
TRBJ1-2	TRBV7-3	-	-	13	CASSRDPGYGYTF	TGTGCCAGCAGCCGTGACCCAGGCTATGGCTACACCTTC
TRBJ2-3	TRBV10-3	TRBD1	few	14	CAISVTGGTDTQYF	TGTGCCATCAGTGTGACAGGGGGCACAGATACGCAGTATTTT
TRBJ2-5	TRBV6-1	-	few	16	CASSPWGSSEQETQYF	TGTGCCAGCAGCCCTTGGGGTAGCTCGGAGCAAGAGACCCAGTACTTC
TRBJ2-2	TRBV18	TRBD2	large	15	CASSLDGTITGELFF	TGTGCCAGCTCTCTCGACGGGACTATTACCGGGGAGCTGTTTTTT
TRBJ1-6	TRBV6-2/TRBV6-3	-	-	17	CASSYGGVGPLRSPLHF	TGTGCCAGCAGTTACGGTGGGGTCGGGCCCTTGCGTTCACCCCTCCACTTT
TRBJ2-1	TRBV6-2/TRBV6-3	TRBD2	few	16	CASSYASGGIYNEQFF	TGTGCCAGCAGTTACGCCTCGGGGGGGATCTACAATGAGCAGTTCTTC
TRBJ1-3	TRBV12-3/TRBV12-4	-	-	14	CASSLSGSGNTIYF	TGTGCCAGCAGCCTCTCGGGATCTGGAAACACCATATATTTT
TRBJ2-3	TRBV12-3/TRBV12-4	TRBD2	few	16	CASSPSSGTSTDTQYF	TGTGCCAGCAGTCCCTCTAGCGGGACTAGCACAGATACGCAGTATTTT
TRBJ2-5	TRBV30	-	-	13	CAWRGEAGWPHYF	TGTGCCTGGAGGGGGGAGGCGGGATGGCCCCACTACTTC
TRBJ1-5	TRBV28	-	-	16	CASRGDWGRVNQPQHF	TGTGCCAGCAGGGGGGATTGGGGAAGGGTCAATCAGCCCCAGCATTTT
TRBJ2-1	TRBV10-1	TRBD2	few	14	CASSGGLVGNEQFF	TGCGCCAGCAGTGGGGGACTAGTCGGCAATGAGCAGTTCTTC
TRBJ1-2	TRBV9	-	medium-sized	14	CASSGWANSYGYTF	TGTGCCAGCAGCGGGTGGGCGAATTCCTATGGCTACACCTTC
TRBJ1-5	TRBV12-3/TRBV12-4	TRBD1	-	16	CASRAGTGNYNQPQHF	TGTGCCAGCAGGGCCGGGACAGGGAACTACAATCAGCCCCAGCATTTT
TRBJ2-3	TRBV11-2	TRBD2	-	16	CASSRGSGRVPDTQYF	TGTGCCAGCAGCCGGGGTAGCGGGAGAGTCCCAGATACGCAGTATTTT
TRBJ1-1	TRBV7-2	-	once	15	CASSLLSGAITEAFF	TGTGCCAGCAGCCTCCTGTCAGGGGCGATCACTGAAGCTTTCTTT
TRBJ1-2	TRBV11-2	TRBD1	-	14	CASSPTGGVYGYTF	TGTGCCAGCAGCCCGACAGGGGGGGTCTATGGCTACACCTTC
TRBJ1-5	TRBV11-2	-	-	18	CASRLYRVREISNQPQHF	TGTGCCAGCAGATTATACCGAGTCAGGGAAATAAGCAATCAGCCCCAGCATTTT
TRBJ2-5	TRBV6-2/TRBV6-3	TRBD2	-	14	CASTQRVGGETQYF	TGTGCCAGCACCCAACGGGTGGGGGGGGAGACCCAGTACTTC
TRBJ1-1	TRBV30	TRBD1	few	13	CAWRGQLNTEAFF	TGTGCCTGGAGGGGACAGTTGAACACTGAAGCTTTCTTT
TRBJ1-5	TRBV3-1	-	-	13	CASSRAENQPQHF	TGTGCCAGCAGCCGTGCCGAGAATCAGCCCCAGCATTTT
TRBJ2-1	TRBV20-1	TRBD2	medium-sized	17	CSAGPGLAGEIHNEQFF	TGCAGTGCAGGACCCGGACTAGCGGGAGAGATCCACAATGAGCAGTTCTTC
TRBJ2-2	TRBV6-2/TRBV6-3	TRBD1	few	16	CASSYSGTGAGGELFF	TGTGCCAGCAGTTACTCGGGAACAGGGGCTGGCGGGGAGCTGTTTTTT
TRBJ2-1	TRBV19	-	-	15	CASSMALGSHNEQFF	TGTGCCAGTAGTATGGCTTTAGGGTCCCACAATGAGCAGTTCTTC
TRBJ2-3	TRBV15	TRBD1	few	16	CATSRHRGRQGDTQYF	TGTGCCACCAGCAGACATAGGGGCAGACAGGGAGATACGCAGTATTTT
TRBJ2-1	TRBV2	-	-	13	CASTGVQRGEQFF	TGTGCCAGCACCGGGGTACAGAGGGGTGAGCAGTTCTTC
TRBJ2-7	TRBV28	TRBD1	-	15	CASSSPRTGNLEQYF	TGTGCCAGCAGTTCTCCCCGGACAGGGAACCTCGAGCAGTACTTC
TRBJ1-2	TRBV6-2/TRBV6-3	-	-	14	CASSYSGTPYGYTF	TGTGCCAGCAGTTACTCCGGGACACCCTATGGCTACACCTTC
TRBJ2-1	TRBV5-1	TRBD1	-	15	CASSSEGTAYNEQFF	TGCGCCAGCAGCTCGGAAGGGACAGCTTACAATGAGCAGTTCTTC
TRBJ2-2	TRBV6-1	TRBD2	few	17	CASSGTSVRAGTGELFF	TGTGCCAGCAGTGGGACTAGCGTGAGGGCCGGTACCGGGGAGCTGTTTTTT
TRBJ2-5	TRBV6-1	-	few	17	CASRAQRVGRIKETQYF	TGTGCCAGCAGAGCCCAGCGGGTAGGCAGAATAAAAGAGACCCAGTACTTC
TRBJ1-2	TRBV12-3/TRBV12-4	-	large	12	CASTRLGEGYTF	TGTGCCAGCACCCGGTTAGGGGAAGGCTACACCTTC
TRBJ1-2	TRBV19	-	few	13	CASSSKLSEIYTF	TGTGCCAGTAGTTCTAAGTTGTCTGAGATCTACACCTTC
TRBJ1-6	TRBV2	-	-	14	CASRTRENNSPLHF	TGTGCCAGCCGGACTCGCGAAAATAATTCACCCCTCCACTTT
TRBJ2-3	TRBV9	-	many	14	CASSPTGSTDTQYF	TGTGCCAGCAGCCCTACGGGCTCTACAGATACGCAGTATTTT
TRBJ2-7	TRBV30	-	-	12	CAWSKGRYEQYF	TGTGCCTGGAGTAAGGGGAGGTACGAGCAGTACTTC
TRBJ2-1	TRBV7-4	-	-	14	CASSLRRRLVEQFF	TGTGCCAGCAGCTTAAGGCGCCGTTTGGTTGAGCAGTTCTTC
TRBJ2-7	TRBV28	-	-	17	CASSLYGMVHDLYEQYF	TGTGCCAGCAGCTTATATGGGATGGTGCATGACCTCTACGAGCAGTACTTC
TRBJ2-3	TRBV9	TRBD2	-	19	CASSVEGISGRLGHDTQYF	TGTGCCAGCAGCGTAGAGGGGATCAGCGGGAGATTGGGTCATGATACGCAGTATTTT
TRBJ2-5	TRBV20-1	-	medium-sized	16	CSARGGSGGGGETQYF	TGCAGTGCTCGGGGAGGATCTGGGGGCGGCGGAGAGACCCAGTACTTC
TRBJ2-1	TRBV24-1	-	-	11	CATSEAGEQFF	TGTGCCACCAGTGAGGCGGGAGAGCAGTTCTTC
TRBJ2-5	TRBV7-9	TRBD2	medium-sized	16	CASSLRLAEPQETQYF	TGTGCCAGCAGCTTAAGACTAGCGGAGCCCCAAGAGACCCAGTACTTC